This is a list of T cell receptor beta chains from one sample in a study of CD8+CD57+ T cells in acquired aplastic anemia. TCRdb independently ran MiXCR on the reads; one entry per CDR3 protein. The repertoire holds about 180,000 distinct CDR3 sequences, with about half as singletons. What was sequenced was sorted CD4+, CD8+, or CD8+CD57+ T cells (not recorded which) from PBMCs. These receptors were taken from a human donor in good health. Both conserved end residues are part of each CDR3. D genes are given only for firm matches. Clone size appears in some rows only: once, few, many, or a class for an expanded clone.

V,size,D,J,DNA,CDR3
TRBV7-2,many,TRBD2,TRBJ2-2,TGTGCCAGCAGCCGTTCGGGAGGAGACACCGGGGAGCTGTTTTTT,CASSRSGGDTGELFF
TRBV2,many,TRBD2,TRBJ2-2,TGTGCCAGCAGTGATTGGACTAGCGGGTCCGGGGAGCTGTTTTTT,CASSDWTSGSGELFF
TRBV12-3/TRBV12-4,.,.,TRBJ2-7,TGTGCCAGCAGTTGGACTACCGGGCTCTACGAGCAGTACTTC,CASSWTTGLYEQYF
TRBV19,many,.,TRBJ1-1,TGTGCCAGTAGCCCGATGGGCCAGGGGCCCTATACTGAAGCTTTCTTT,CASSPMGQGPYTEAFF
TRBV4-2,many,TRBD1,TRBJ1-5,TGTGCCAGCAGCCAGGGGACAGGGGAGAATCAGCCCCAGCATTTT,CASSQGTGENQPQHF
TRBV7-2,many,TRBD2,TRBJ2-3,TGTGCCAGCAGCTTTACTAGCGGTGGGGATACGCAGTATTTT,CASSFTSGGDTQYF
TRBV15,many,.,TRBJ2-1,TGTGCCACCAGCCCGAACCCCGGACAGGGGACTAGTGAGCAGTTCTTC,CATSPNPGQGTSEQFF
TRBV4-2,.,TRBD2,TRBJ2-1,TGTGCCAGCAGCCAAGGGACTAGCGGGACCCTTCTCGGTGAGCAGTTCTTC,CASSQGTSGTLLGEQFF
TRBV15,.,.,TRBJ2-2,TGTGCCACCAGCAGAGATCGGCAGCCTACCAGGGAGCTGTTTTTT,CATSRDRQPTRELFF
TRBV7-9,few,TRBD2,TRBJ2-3,TGTGCCAGCAGCGACCCCCTTGGATTGACTAGCGGGCGTAGCACAGATACGCAGTATTTT,CASSDPLGLTSGRSTDTQYF
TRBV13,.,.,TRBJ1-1,TGTGCCAGCAGCTTAAGAAAGGGGTTCACTGAAGCTTTCTTT,CASSLRKGFTEAFF
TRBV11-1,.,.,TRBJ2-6,TGTGCCAGCAGCCCTTCAGGCGGGGCCCCCTCTGGGGCCAACGTCCTGACTTTC,CASSPSGGAPSGANVLTF
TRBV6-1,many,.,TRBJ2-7,TGTGCCAGCAGAACACCTCACACCTACGAGCAGTACTTC,CASRTPHTYEQYF
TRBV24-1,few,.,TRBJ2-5,TGTGCCACCAGTGATCACACAGGGCGGCCCCAGTACTTC,CATSDHTGRPQYF
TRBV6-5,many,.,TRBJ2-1,TGTGCCAGCAGTTACTTTGGAGAGCAGTTCTTC,CASSYFGEQFF
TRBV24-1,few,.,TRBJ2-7,TGTGCCACCAGTGAGGGGGGACTGGGGAACTACGAGCAGTACTTC,CATSEGGLGNYEQYF
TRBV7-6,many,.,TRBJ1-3,TGTGCCAGCAGCTTTGACGTCCCGGCCTCTGGAAACACCATATATTTT,CASSFDVPASGNTIYF